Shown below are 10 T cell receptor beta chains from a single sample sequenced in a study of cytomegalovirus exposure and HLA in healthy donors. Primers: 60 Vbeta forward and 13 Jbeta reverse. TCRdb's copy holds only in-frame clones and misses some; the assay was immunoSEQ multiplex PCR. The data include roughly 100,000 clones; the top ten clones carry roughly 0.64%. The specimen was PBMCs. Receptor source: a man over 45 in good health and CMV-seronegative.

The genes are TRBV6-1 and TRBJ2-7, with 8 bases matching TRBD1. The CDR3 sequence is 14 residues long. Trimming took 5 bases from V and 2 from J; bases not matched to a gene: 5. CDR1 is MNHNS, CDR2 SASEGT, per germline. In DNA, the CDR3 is TGTGCCAGCAGTACGCAGACAGGGGCCTACGAGCAGTACTTC. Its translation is CASSTQTGAYEQYF.

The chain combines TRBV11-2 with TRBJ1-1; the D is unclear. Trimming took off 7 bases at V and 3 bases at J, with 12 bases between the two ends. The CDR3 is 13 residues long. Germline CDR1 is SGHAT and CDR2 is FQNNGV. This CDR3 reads CASTSGYYTEAFF. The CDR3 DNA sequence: TGTGCCAGCACCTCGGGGTACTACACTGAAGCTTTCTTT.

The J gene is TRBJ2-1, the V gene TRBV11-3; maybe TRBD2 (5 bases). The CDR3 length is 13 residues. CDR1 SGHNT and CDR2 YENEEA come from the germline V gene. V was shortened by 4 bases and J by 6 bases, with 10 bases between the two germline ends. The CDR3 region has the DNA TGTGCCAGCAGCTACCGAGGGAGCAATGAGCAGTTCTTC. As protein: CASSYRGSNEQFF.

The CDR3 is CATSRGRDRVYGYTF. Written as DNA, the CDR3 is TGTGCCACCAGCAGAGGAAGGGACAGGGTCTATGGCTACACCTTC. The chain carries TRBV15 and TRBJ1-2; TRBD1 matches at 9 bases. The CDR3 has 15 residues. In germline, CDR1 is LNHNV, CDR2 YYDKDF (reference sequence). V trimming: 1 base; J trimming: 4 bases; junction bases outside the gene matches: 4.

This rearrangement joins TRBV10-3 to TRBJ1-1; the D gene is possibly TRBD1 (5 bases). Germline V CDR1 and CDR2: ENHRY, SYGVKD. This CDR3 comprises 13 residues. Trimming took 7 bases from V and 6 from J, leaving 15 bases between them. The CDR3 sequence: CAIKRGLVAEAFF. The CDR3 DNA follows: TGTGCCATCAAGCGGGGCTTGGTGGCTGAAGCTTTCTTT.

The CDR3 DNA reads TGTGCCAGCACCGCCCCTGGGCCCAGTAACACTGAAGCTTTCTTT. As protein: CASTAPGPSNTEAFF. The V and J genes are TRBV6-5 and TRBJ1-1; D not resolved. This CDR3 has 15 residues. Between the trimmed V and J ends, which lost 7 bases and 2 bases, there was a span of 17 bases. CDR1 is MNHEY, CDR2 SVGAGI, per germline.

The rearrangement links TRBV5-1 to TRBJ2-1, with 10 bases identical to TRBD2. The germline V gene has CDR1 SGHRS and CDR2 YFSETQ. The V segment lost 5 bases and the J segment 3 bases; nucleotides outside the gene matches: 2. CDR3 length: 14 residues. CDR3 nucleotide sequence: TGCGCCAGCAGGCTAGCGGGAGTCTACAATGAGCAGTTCTTC. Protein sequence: CASRLAGVYNEQFF.

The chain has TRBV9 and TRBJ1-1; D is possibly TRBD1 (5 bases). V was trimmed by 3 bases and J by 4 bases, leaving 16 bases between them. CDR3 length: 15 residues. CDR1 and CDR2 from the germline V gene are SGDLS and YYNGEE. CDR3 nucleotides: TGTGCCAGCAGCGATAGTGGACATTCCATCACTGAAGCTTTCTTT. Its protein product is CASSDSGHSITEAFF. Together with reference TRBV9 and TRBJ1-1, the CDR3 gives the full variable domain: DSGVTQTPKHLITATGQRVTLRCSPRSGDLSVYWYQQSLDQGLQFLIQYYNGEERAKGNILERFSAQQFPDLHSELNLSSLELGDSALYFCASSDSGHSITEAFFGQGTRLTVV.

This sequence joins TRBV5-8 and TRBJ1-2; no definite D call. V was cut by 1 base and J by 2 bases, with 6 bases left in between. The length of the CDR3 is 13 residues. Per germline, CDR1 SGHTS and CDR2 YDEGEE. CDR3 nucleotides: TGTGCCAGCAGCTTGCTCAGAAACTATGGCTACACCTTC. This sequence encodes CASSLLRNYGYTF.

The CDR3 nucleotides are TGTGCCTGGAGTACACGGGGGGGCGGTGAAAAACTGTTTTTT. Translating it yields CAWSTRGGGEKLFF. The rearrangement joins TRBV30 to TRBJ1-4; D perhaps matches TRBD1 (6 bases). The CDR3 totals 14 residues. V lost 2 bases, J lost 7 bases, and 14 bases lay in between. Germline assignment: CDR1 GTSNPN and CDR2 SVGIG (reference sequence). The full variable domain, its missing parts supplied by reference TRBV30 and TRBJ1-4, is SQTIHQWPATLVQPVGSPLSLECTVEGTSNPNLYWYRQAAGRGLQLLFYSVGIGQISSEVPQNLSASRPQDRQFILSSKKLLLSDSGFYLCAWSTRGGGEKLFFGSGTQLSVL.